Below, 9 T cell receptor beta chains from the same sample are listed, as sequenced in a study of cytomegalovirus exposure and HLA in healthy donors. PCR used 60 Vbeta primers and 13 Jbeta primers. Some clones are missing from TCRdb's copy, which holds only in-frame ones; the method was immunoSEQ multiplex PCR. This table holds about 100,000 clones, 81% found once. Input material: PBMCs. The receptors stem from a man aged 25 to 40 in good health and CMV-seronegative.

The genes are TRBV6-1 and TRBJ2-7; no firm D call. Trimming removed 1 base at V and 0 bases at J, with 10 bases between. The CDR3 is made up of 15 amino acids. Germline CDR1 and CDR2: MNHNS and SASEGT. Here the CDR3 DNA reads TGTGCCAGCAGTGAAGACGGTAATTCCTCCTACGAGCAGTACTTC. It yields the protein CASSEDGNSSYEQYF.

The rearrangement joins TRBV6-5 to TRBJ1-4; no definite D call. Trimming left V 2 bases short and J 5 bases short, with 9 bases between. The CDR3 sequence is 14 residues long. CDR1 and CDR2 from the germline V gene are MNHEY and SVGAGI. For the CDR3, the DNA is TGTGCCAGCAGTTACGAAGCCAAGAATGAAAAACTGTTTTTT. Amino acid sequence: CASSYEAKNEKLFF.

CDR3 in amino acids: CASSLGTGVQPQHF. The CDR3 coding sequence is TGTGCCAGCAGCCTAGGGACAGGGGTTCAGCCCCAGCATTTT. The gene calls are TRBV7-8 and TRBJ1-5; 10 bases are a match to TRBD1. CDR3 length: 14 amino acids. Germline assignment: CDR1 SGHVS and CDR2 FQNEAQ. Losses at the gene ends were 5 bases for V and 6 bases for J; bases not matched to a gene: 4.

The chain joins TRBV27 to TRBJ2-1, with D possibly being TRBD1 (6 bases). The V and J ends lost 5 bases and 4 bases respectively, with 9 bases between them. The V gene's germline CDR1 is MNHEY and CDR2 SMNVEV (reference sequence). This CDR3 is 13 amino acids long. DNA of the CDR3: TGTGCCAGCAGTCTTACAGGGTACAATGAGCAGTTCTTC. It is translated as CASSLTGYNEQFF.

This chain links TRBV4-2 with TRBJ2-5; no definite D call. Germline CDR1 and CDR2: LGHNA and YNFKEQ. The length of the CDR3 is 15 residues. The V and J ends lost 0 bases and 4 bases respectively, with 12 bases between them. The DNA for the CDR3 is TGTGCCAGCAGCCAAGATGGGTACAGCCGAGAGACCCAGTACTTC. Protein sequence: CASSQDGYSRETQYF.

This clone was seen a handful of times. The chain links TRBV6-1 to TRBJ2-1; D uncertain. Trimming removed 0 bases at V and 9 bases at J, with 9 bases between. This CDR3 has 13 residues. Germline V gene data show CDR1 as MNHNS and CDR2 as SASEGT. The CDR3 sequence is CASSEAANGEQFF. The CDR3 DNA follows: TGTGCCAGCAGTGAAGCCGCGAATGGTGAGCAGTTCTTC.

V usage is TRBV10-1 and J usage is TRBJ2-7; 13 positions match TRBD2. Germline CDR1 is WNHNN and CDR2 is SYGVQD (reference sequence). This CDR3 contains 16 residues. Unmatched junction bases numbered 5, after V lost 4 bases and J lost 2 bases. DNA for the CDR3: TGCGCCAGCAGTGCGCGGACTAGCGGGGGTACCTACGAGCAGTACTTC. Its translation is CASSARTSGGTYEQYF.

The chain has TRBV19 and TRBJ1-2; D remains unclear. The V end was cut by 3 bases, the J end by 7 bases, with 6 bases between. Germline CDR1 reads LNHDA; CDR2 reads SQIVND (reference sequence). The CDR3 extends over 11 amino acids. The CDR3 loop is CASSIGSGYTF. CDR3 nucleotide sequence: TGTGCCAGTAGTATTGGGAGTGGCTACACCTTC. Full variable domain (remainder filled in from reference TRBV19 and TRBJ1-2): DGGITQSPKYLFRKEGQNVTLSCEQNLNHDAMYWYRQDPGQGLRLIYYSQIVNDFQKGDIAEGYSVSREKKESFPLTVTSAQKNPTAFYLCASSIGSGYTFGSGTRLTVV.

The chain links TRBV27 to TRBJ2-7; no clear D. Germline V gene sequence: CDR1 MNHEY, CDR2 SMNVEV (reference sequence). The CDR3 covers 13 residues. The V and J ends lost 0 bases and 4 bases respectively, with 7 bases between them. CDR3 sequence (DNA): TGTGCCAGCAGTTTATCGGTCAGTTACGAGCAGTACTTC. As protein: CASSLSVSYEQYF.